The 28 T cell receptor beta chains below were found in one sample sequenced in a study of spatial heterogeneity in lung cancer. A single record per CDR3 protein comes from TCRdb applying MiXCR to the 5' RACE reads. In the table there are 75,000 to 85,000 distinct CDR3 sequences, approximately 21% of which are singletons. The time point denotes: sample taken at primary tumor resection. The sequenced material consisted of unsorted whole RNA from tumor, nontumor lung or frozen PBMC. This specimen consisted of PBMCs, obtained at surgery. The receptors stem from a male donor with early-stage non-small cell lung cancer.

The chain recombines TRBV28 with TRBJ2-1; a possible D gene is TRBD1 (6 bases). The CDR3 covers 14 residues. Germline CDR1 is MDHEN and CDR2 is SYDVKM. Trimming shortened V by 5 bases and J by 0 bases, and 8 bases separated the two germline ends. The CDR3 spells CASSRDNSYNEQFF. CDR3 coding DNA: TGTGCCAGCAGTCGGGACAACTCCTACAATGAGCAGTTCTTC.

This clonotype came up a few times. The CDR3, as DNA: TGTGCCAGCTCAGCCCCGGGACAGGGGTGGGCCATGAACACTGAAGCTTTCTTT. Amino acids: CASSAPGQGWAMNTEAFF. The J gene is TRBJ1-1, the V gene TRBV18; 10 positions agree with TRBD1. Germline values: CDR1 KGHSH, CDR2 LQKENI. J lost 0 bases, V lost 5 bases, and 12 bases had no gene match. The CDR3 length is 18 residues.

In its sample, this clonotype was seen a few times. The CDR3 nucleotides read TGTGCCACCAGTGATTCCGGACAGGGAGTCTACAATGAGCAGTTCTTC. Translating it yields CATSDSGQGVYNEQFF. V and J are TRBV24-1 and TRBJ2-1; TRBD1 agrees at 8 bases. The CDR3 runs to 16 residues. The germline gives CDR1 KGHDR, CDR2 SFDVKD. J was trimmed by 3 bases and V by 2 bases; bases with no gene match: 5.

This clonotype was counted ten times or more. The chain links TRBV9 to TRBJ1-5; D not certain. The germline gives CDR1 SGDLS, CDR2 YYNGEE. The CDR3 consists of 14 residues. V was pared by 0 bases and J by 5 bases, with 9 bases between. CDR3 in DNA: TGTGCCAGCAGCGTAGGGCAGCGATATCAGCCCCAGCATTTT. It encodes CASSVGQRYQPQHF.

The gene calls are TRBV6-5 and TRBJ2-1; TRBD2 aligns across 9 bases. The length of the CDR3 is 17 residues. Germline V CDR1 and CDR2: MNHEY, SVGAGI. Unmatched junction bases numbered 14, after V lost 6 bases and J lost 5 bases. The CDR3 DNA is TGTGCCAGCAGCCAATGGGCTGGGACTAGCAGCAACAATGAGCAGTTCTTC. It translates to CASSQWAGTSSNNEQFF.

This clonotype has only a few counts. The V call is TRBV4-2, the J call TRBJ1-1; no clear D. CDR1 and CDR2 (germline): LGHNA, YNFKEQ. V was cut by 4 bases and J by 9 bases, with 15 bases left in between. This CDR3 comprises 13 residues. The CDR3 bases are TGTGCCAGCAGCCCCAGTAAGGATCCCAAAGCTTTCTTT. Amino acid sequence: CASSPSKDPKAFF.

This clonotype was picked up a small number of times. The CDR3 spells CASSEATGHNEQFF. In DNA form, the CDR3 reads TGTGCCAGCAGTGAAGCGACAGGGCACAATGAGCAGTTCTTC. The rearrangement uses TRBV2 and TRBJ2-1; 7 bases match TRBD1. With V trimmed by 0 bases and J by 5 bases, 1 base remained unmatched. CDR3 length equals 14 residues. CDR1 and CDR2 (germline): SNHLY, FYNNEI.

This clonotype was observed many times. The chain has TRBV12-3 or TRBV12-4 and TRBJ2-2; 11 bases are a match to TRBD2. The CDR3 consists of 16 residues. V lost 6 bases, J lost 5 bases, and 8 bases stayed unmatched. The CDR3 spells CASSSPLAGGTGELFF. The CDR3 bases are TGTGCCAGCAGCTCCCCGTTAGCGGGAGGGACCGGGGAGCTGTTTTTT.

This clonotype appeared a few times. The chain has TRBV27 and TRBJ2-7; 7 bases match TRBD1. Losses at the gene ends were 8 bases for V and 1 base for J; bases not matched to a gene: 5. The CDR3 loop spans 13 amino acids. Looked up from germline, CDR1 is MNHEY and CDR2 is SMNVEV (reference sequence). The CDR3 nucleotides read TGTGCCAGCGTAGGGGGCAATTCCTACGAGCAGTACTTC. This sequence encodes CASVGGNSYEQYF.

This clonotype appeared a few times. The chain has TRBV24-1 and TRBJ2-1, with 10 bases identical to TRBD1. The germline V gene encodes CDR1 KGHDR and CDR2 SFDVKD. This CDR3 contains 17 residues. Germline trimming cut 4 bases from V and 7 bases from J; bases unmatched to any gene: 12. The CDR3 is CATSDFRDRGRRNEQFF. CDR3 sequence (DNA): TGTGCCACCAGTGACTTCCGGGACAGGGGTCGTCGAAATGAGCAGTTCTTC.

This clonotype was counted a few times. CDR3 nucleotide sequence: TGTGCCGCCGGAATAGCGGGGGTTAACACCGGGGAGCTGTTTTTT. Residues: CAAGIAGVNTGELFF. The chain couples TRBV24-1 to TRBJ2-2; TRBD2 aligns across 9 bases. CDR1 KGHDR and CDR2 SFDVKD come from the germline V gene. Germline trimming cut 12 bases from V and 2 bases from J; bases unmatched to any gene: 9. The CDR3 covers 15 residues.

This clonotype was detected only a few times. V and J are TRBV6-2 or TRBV6-3 and TRBJ2-4, with 8 bases lining up with TRBD2. In germline, CDR1 is MNHEY, CDR2 SVGEGT. This CDR3 has 16 residues. Germline trimming cut 6 bases from V and 1 base from J; bases unmatched to any gene: 8. CDR3 amino acids: CASREGGRLAKNIQYF. The CDR3 DNA is TGTGCCAGCAGGGAAGGCGGGAGGTTGGCCAAAAACATTCAGTACTTC.

The chain employs TRBV9 and TRBJ1-6; unclear D gene. Germline lookup yields CDR1 SGDLS and CDR2 YYNGEE. Trimming pared 2 bases from V and 6 bases from J, leaving 9 bases between. The CDR3 has 14 residues. CDR3 DNA: TGTGCCAGCAGCGTCGGGCCAAGTAATTCACCCCTCCACTTT. It specifies CASSVGPSNSPLHF.

The chain carries TRBV20-1 and TRBJ2-7; 10 nucleotides agree with TRBD2. The germline gives CDR1 DFQATT, CDR2 SNEGSKA (reference sequence). V lost 1 base, J lost 3 bases, and 9 bases stayed unmatched. CDR3 size: 16 residues. The CDR3 spells CSARGPLAGKSYEQYF. CDR3 bases: TGCAGTGCTAGAGGACCACTAGCGGGGAAAAGCTACGAGCAGTACTTC.

This clonotype has only a few counts. The chain uses TRBV19 and TRBJ2-2, with 7 bases lining up with TRBD1. Germline values: CDR1 LNHDA, CDR2 SQIVND (reference sequence). The CDR3 covers 12 residues. V was pared by 8 bases and J by 6 bases, with 3 bases of the junction left unmatched. CDR3 region: CASYTGAGELFF. The DNA of the CDR3 is TGTGCCAGTTATACAGGGGCCGGGGAGCTGTTTTTT.

The chain uses TRBV3-1 and TRBJ2-1; 8 bases fit TRBD2. V shed 3 bases and J 7 bases; nucleotides not matched to a gene: 8. The CDR3 is 15 amino acids. Germline CDR1 and CDR2: LGHDT and YNNKEL (reference sequence). CDR3 nucleotides: TGTGCCAGCAGCCAGCTAACGGGAGGGCGAAATGAGCAGTTCTTC. Its translation: CASSQLTGGRNEQFF.

The gene calls are TRBV20-1 and TRBJ2-7; tentatively, D is TRBD1 (5 bases). CDR1 and CDR2 from the germline V gene are DFQATT and SNEGSKA (reference sequence). The CDR3 has 15 amino acids. V lost 0 bases to trimming and J lost 4 bases, with 16 bases between them. As DNA, the CDR3 is TGCAGTGCTAGAGATTGGGGCAAGGCAGGGTACGAGCAGTACTTC. Translated: CSARDWGKAGYEQYF.

This clonotype was counted between two and nine times. The gene calls are TRBV10-2 and TRBJ2-1, with TRBD2 as a possible D gene (6 bases). Germline-derived CDR1 and CDR2 are WSHSY and SAAADI. The CDR3 sequence is 14 residues long. V shed 6 bases and J shed 0 bases, with 9 bases lying between them. Here the CDR3 reads CASRAGSSYNEQFF. As DNA, the CDR3 is TGCGCCAGCAGGGCGGGGAGCTCCTACAATGAGCAGTTCTTC.

There are a few counts of this clonotype. The chain employs TRBV21-1 and TRBJ1-4. TRBV21-1 corresponds to a pseudogene. The CDR3 runs to 15 residues. The DNA for the CDR3 is TGTGCCAGCAGCGCCCTAGGACGGAGTAATGAAAAACTGTTTTTT. Translation gives CASSALGRSNEKLFF.

The J gene is TRBJ2-3, the V gene TRBV11-2; 7 bases fit TRBD2. Per the germline V gene, CDR1 is SGHAT and CDR2 is FQNNGV. Trimming removed 2 bases from V and 3 bases from J; junction bases left unmatched: 5. The CDR3 has 15 residues. In DNA, the CDR3 is TGTGCCAGCAGCTTATCAGCGGGGCCGACAGATACGCAGTATTTT. Amino acids: CASSLSAGPTDTQYF.

V gene TRBV20-1 combines with J gene TRBJ2-1; D is perhaps TRBD1 (6 bases). Germline CDR1 DFQATT, CDR2 SNEGSKA (reference sequence). This CDR3 is built from 15 residues. Trimming shortened V by 6 bases and J by 0 bases, and 15 bases separated the two germline ends. The chain's CDR3 is CSAEGGDSSYNEQFF. Here the CDR3 DNA reads TGCAGTGCCGAAGGGGGAGACAGCTCCTACAATGAGCAGTTCTTC.

Worth noting for this clonotype: One base away lies a much larger clone, so this may be a sequencing read error. The chain links TRBV6-1 to TRBJ2-4, with D perhaps given as TRBD1 or TRBD2 (5 bases each). Germline V gives CDR1 MNHNS, CDR2 SASEGT. This CDR3 has 13 amino acids. In nucleotides, the CDR3 is TGTGCCAGCACCGGGACCTTCGAAAACATTCGGTACTTC. This gives the protein CASTGTFENIRYF.

The table lists this clonotype with a few counts. The chain uses TRBV6-5 and TRBJ1-6, with D perhaps TRBD1 (6 bases). Between the trimmed V and J ends, which lost 6 bases and 5 bases, there was a span of 8 bases. CDR3 length equals 13 residues. The germline V gene has CDR1 MNHEY and CDR2 SVGAGI. CDR3 sequence: CASSGQNNSPLHF. In DNA, the CDR3 is TGTGCCAGCAGCGGACAGAATAATTCACCCCTCCACTTT.

This chain connects TRBV2 to TRBJ2-5; D is possibly TRBD2 (5 bases). The germline V and J ends were trimmed by 5 bases and 1 base, with 11 bases remaining between them. This CDR3 spans 14 amino acids. CDR1 is SNHLY, CDR2 FYNNEI, per germline. The CDR3, as DNA: TGTGCCAGCAGTCCACGGGATATCCAAGAGACCCAGTACTTC. Protein sequence: CASSPRDIQETQYF.

The V call is TRBV20-1, the J call TRBJ1-1; no reliable D call. The V end lost 0 bases, the J end lost 5 bases, and 10 bases lay between the germline ends. CDR1 and CDR2 (germline): DFQATT, SNEGSKA (reference sequence). This CDR3 has 13 amino acids. CDR3 nucleotides: TGCAGTGCTAGAGATGGCCTGTGGACTGAAGCTTTCTTT. Translating gives CSARDGLWTEAFF.

This clonotype occurred a few times. In DNA, the CDR3 is TGTGCCAGCAGCCAAGGGACTAGCGGGGTCTCCTACGAGCAGTACTTC. This codes for CASSQGTSGVSYEQYF. The chain carries TRBV4-2 and TRBJ2-7, with TRBD2 matching over 12 bases. CDR1 is LGHNA and CDR2 is YNFKEQ in the germline V gene. CDR3 length equals 16 residues. V shed 1 base and J 0 bases; nucleotides not matched to a gene: 1.

The genes are TRBV5-1 and TRBJ1-2; maybe TRBD1 (6 bases). Germline loops: CDR1 SGHRS, CDR2 YFSETQ. V was clipped by 4 bases and J by 3 bases, with 10 bases between them. This CDR3 has 13 amino acids. The CDR3 loop is CASSPDSYYGYTF. The DNA for the CDR3 is TGCGCCAGCAGCCCGGACAGCTACTATGGCTACACCTTC.

This clonotype has a count of ten or more. The rearrangement uses TRBV11-2 and TRBJ1-6; D uncertain. The CDR3 has 14 residues. Between the trimmed V and J ends, which lost 5 bases and 8 bases, there was a span of 13 bases. Germline values: CDR1 SGHAT, CDR2 FQNNGV. The CDR3 region has the DNA TGTGCCAGCAGCCTCCGGGATGGCGATTCACCCCTCCACTTT. As protein: CASSLRDGDSPLHF.